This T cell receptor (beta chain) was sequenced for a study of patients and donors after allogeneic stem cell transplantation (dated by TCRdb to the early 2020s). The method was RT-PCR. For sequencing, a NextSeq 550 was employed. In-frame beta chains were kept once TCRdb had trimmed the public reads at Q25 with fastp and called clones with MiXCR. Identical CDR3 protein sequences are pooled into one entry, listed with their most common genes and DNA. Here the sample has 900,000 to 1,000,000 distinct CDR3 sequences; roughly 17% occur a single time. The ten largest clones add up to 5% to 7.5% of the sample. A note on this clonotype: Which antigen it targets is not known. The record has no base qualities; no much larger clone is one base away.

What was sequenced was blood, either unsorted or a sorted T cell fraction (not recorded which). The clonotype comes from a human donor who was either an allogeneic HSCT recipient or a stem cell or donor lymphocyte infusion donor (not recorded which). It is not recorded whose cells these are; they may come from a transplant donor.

The nucleotide sequence reads as follows: TGCAGTGCTAGAGGCGGCCTAGCGGGGAAAGAGCAGTACTTC. Its protein product is CSARGGLAGKEQYF. This chain joins TRBV20-1 to TRBJ2-7; the junction holds 9 bases that match TRBD2. As encoded in the germline V gene (reference sequence), CDR1 is DFQATT while CDR2 is SNEGSKA. Reading from cysteine to phenylalanine, the CDR3 counts 14 amino acids. Just CDR3 DNA is preserved here, 42 bases in frame from base 1. Relative to germline, V is missing 1 base and J is missing 7 bases, with 8 bases of the junction outside any gene match.